These 29 T cell receptor beta chains originate from one sample sequenced in a study of glioma-infiltrating T cells after dendritic cell vaccination (dated by TCRdb to the mid-2010s). The time point tag for this specimen amounts to: after dendritic cell vaccination, including at tumor progression/relapse. Library generation was performed with the immunoSEQ multiplex PCR assay. The immuneACCESS repertoire file appears here via TCRdb, limited to in-frame rearrangements. These files lack a portion of the clones; in checked studies, under half of the deficit traces to unresolved V genes, and the cause of the others is not known. The sample table lists around 60,000 clones, 86% of them with a count of one. Around a tenth of the sample belongs to the ten largest clones. The sequencing here drew on blood, taken after dendritic cell vaccination. Source of these receptors: a human donor with glioblastoma.

The V and J genes are TRBV5-1 and TRBJ2-5; 7 nucleotides match TRBD1. Germline V CDR1 and CDR2: SGHRS, YFSETQ. This CDR3 spans 14 amino acids. Trimming at V came to 4 bases and at J to 5 bases, leaving 8 bases not matched to a gene. The CDR3 loop is CASSPRGRPETQYF. In DNA form, the CDR3 reads TGCGCCAGCAGCCCGAGGGGGCGCCCCGAGACCCAGTACTTC.

V usage is TRBV6-1 and J usage is TRBJ1-1; D remains unclear. The CDR3 totals 13 residues. Germline V gene lookup returns CDR1 MNHNS and CDR2 SASEGT. V was clipped by 6 bases and J by 2 bases, with 10 bases between them. The CDR3 DNA reads TGTGCCAGCAGGGGAGGAGGCAACACTGAAGCTTTCTTT. It yields the protein CASRGGGNTEAFF.

The table lists this clone with a count of one. The genes are TRBV13 and TRBJ2-3; D is undetermined. Trimming removed 0 bases at V and 3 bases at J, with 19 bases between. Per the germline V gene, CDR1 is PRHDT and CDR2 is FYEKMQ (reference sequence). This CDR3 spans 18 amino acids. CDR3 sequence reads: CASSLGGIIGQQTDTQYF. The CDR3 DNA reads TGTGCCAGCAGCTTAGGGGGCATAATCGGTCAACAAACAGATACGCAGTATTTT.

The chain carries TRBV10-1 and TRBJ2-2; D perhaps matches TRBD1 (6 bases). The germline V and J ends were trimmed by 6 bases and 2 bases, with 7 bases remaining between them. This CDR3 has 13 amino acids. Germline assignment: CDR1 WNHNN and CDR2 SYGVQD (reference sequence). CDR3 sequence: CASRDSNTGELFF. The CDR3 DNA is TGCGCCAGCAGGGACAGCAACACCGGGGAGCTGTTTTTT.

The chain carries TRBV4-3 and TRBJ1-2, with D unresolved. The CDR3 has 15 amino acids. V lost 0 bases to trimming and J lost 2 bases, with 10 bases between them. Germline V lookup: CDR1 LGHNA, CDR2 YSLEER. Here the CDR3 DNA reads TGCGCCAGCAGCCAAGATAGCCGGGAGAACTATGGCTACACCTTC. This gives the protein CASSQDSRENYGYTF.

The genes are TRBV25-1 and TRBJ1-6; possibly TRBD1 for D (5 bases). Trimming stripped 4 bases from V and 3 bases from J, with 10 bases between. This CDR3 has 15 residues. Germline V gives CDR1 MGHDK, CDR2 SYGVNS. The CDR3 nucleotides are TGTGCCAGCAGTGGGGGGGTATTCTATAATTCACCCCTCCACTTT. Protein product: CASSGGVFYNSPLHF.

V is TRBV30 and J is TRBJ2-5, with 10 bases fitting TRBD2. This CDR3 is built from 15 residues. With 4 bases clipped from V and 7 bases from J, the junction kept 12 bases outside the gene matches. Germline-derived CDR1 and CDR2 are GTSNPN and SVGIG (reference sequence). CDR3: CAWNRAGGPIRTQYF. CDR3 in DNA: TGTGCCTGGAATCGAGCGGGGGGGCCGATAAGGACCCAGTACTTC.

This chain joins TRBV19 and TRBJ1-2; 8 bases are shared with TRBD1. The CDR3 is 14 residues long. Trimming removed 6 bases from V and 4 bases from J; junction bases left unmatched: 7. Germline loops: CDR1 LNHDA, CDR2 SQIVND (reference sequence). CDR3: CASRVTGGSYGYTF. CDR3 nucleotides: TGTGCCAGTAGAGTCACAGGGGGTTCCTATGGCTACACCTTC.

The chain couples TRBV29-1 to TRBJ1-2, with TRBD1 as a possible D gene (6 bases). Germline CDR1 and CDR2: SQVTM and ANQGSEA. CDR3 length: 13 amino acids. Between the trimmed V and J ends, which lost 4 bases and 5 bases, there was a span of 14 bases. This CDR3 reads CSVGEGVGYGYTF. The CDR3 coding sequence is TGCAGCGTTGGGGAGGGGGTTGGGTATGGCTACACCTTC. The variable domain in full, completed from reference TRBV29-1 and TRBJ1-2, reads SAVISQKPSRDICQRGTSLTIQCQVDSQVTMMFWYRQQPGQSLTLIATANQGSEATYESGFVIDKFPISRPNLTFSTLTVSNMSPEDSSIYLCSVGEGVGYGYTFGSGTRLTVV.

The chain is built from TRBV9 and TRBJ1-2; 9 bases are shared with TRBD1. V trimming: 1 base; J trimming: 10 bases; junction bases outside the gene matches: 8. CDR3 size: 14 residues. Germline assignment: CDR1 SGDLS and CDR2 YYNGEE. The CDR3 bases are TGTGCCAGCAGCGTAAATACAGGGGGCCTAGACTACACCTTC. Translation: CASSVNTGGLDYTF.

This clone has only a few counts. This CDR3 is CASTTILGEAFF. For the CDR3, the DNA is TGTGCCAGCACCACTATTCTTGGTGAAGCTTTCTTT. The rearrangement uses TRBV11-2 and TRBJ1-1, with D hard to call. V was trimmed by 7 bases and J by 7 bases, leaving 13 bases between them. CDR3 length equals 12 residues. The V gene's germline CDR1 is SGHAT and CDR2 FQNNGV.

This clone appeared once. The chain carries TRBV6-5 and TRBJ2-7; D perhaps matches TRBD1 (5 bases). The CDR3 covers 14 residues. Looked up from germline, CDR1 is MNHEY and CDR2 is SVGAGI. V dropped 4 bases and J dropped 6 bases, with 16 bases sitting between them. The CDR3 loop reads CASSWGGATAEQYF. CDR3 coding DNA: TGTGCCAGCAGTTGGGGCGGAGCGACCGCCGAGCAGTACTTC.

The rearrangement links TRBV9 to TRBJ2-1, with D possibly TRBD2 on 6 matching bases. CDR1 is SGDLS, CDR2 YYNGEE, per germline. CDR3 length equals 14 residues. Trimming stripped 4 bases from V and 5 bases from J, with 13 bases between. The CDR3 region is CASSIYSGDNEQFF. As DNA, the CDR3 is TGTGCCAGCAGCATTTATAGCGGAGACAATGAGCAGTTCTTC.

This chain's CDR3 is CASSLETEKNTEAFF. CDR3 in DNA: TGTGCCAGCAGCTTAGAGACAGAGAAGAACACTGAAGCTTTCTTT. The chain carries TRBV7-8 and TRBJ1-1, with D possibly TRBD1 on 5 matching bases. Germline V gives CDR1 SGHVS, CDR2 FQNEAQ. The CDR3 sequence is 15 residues long. The ends were cut back, 1 base at V and 1 base at J, with 10 bases in the middle.

The chain carries TRBV11-2 and TRBJ2-7; TRBD1 might be the D (6 bases). This CDR3 spans 15 amino acids. V lost 6 bases and J lost 4, with 19 bases in between. Germline V gene lookup returns CDR1 SGHAT and CDR2 FQNNGV. The CDR3 DNA reads TGTGCCAGCAGTCTGAATGGGGACATACTATACGAGCAGTACTTC. Translating gives CASSLNGDILYEQYF.

In its sample, this clone ranks as medium-sized. The chain links TRBV27 to TRBJ1-1; no clear D. The V gene's germline CDR1 is MNHEY and CDR2 SMNVEV (reference sequence). V gave up 7 bases and J gave up 0 bases, with 9 bases separating them. The CDR3 covers 13 residues. The CDR3: CASISPMNTEAFF. CDR3 bases: TGTGCCAGCATCAGTCCCATGAACACTGAAGCTTTCTTT.

The rearrangement links TRBV2 to TRBJ2-2, with 7 bases that match TRBD2. With V trimmed by 8 bases and J by 4 bases, 7 bases remained unmatched. In germline, CDR1 is SNHLY, CDR2 FYNNEI. The CDR3 is 14 residues long. The CDR3 nucleotides are TGTGCCAGCTGGGGGGAGGGGTCCACCGGGGAGCTGTTTTTT. This sequence encodes CASWGEGSTGELFF.

This clone was seen only once. The V gene is TRBV21-1, the J gene TRBJ1-2; the D call TRBD1 from the table was never checked on the DNA. TRBV21-1 counts as a pseudogene. The CDR3 spans 17 residues. The CDR3 sequence: CASSKWTGGVGYYGYTF. The CDR3, as DNA: TGTGCCAGCAGCAAATGGACAGGGGGCGTCGGGTACTATGGCTACACCTTC.

V is TRBV5-4 and J is TRBJ2-5, with a weak D call TRBD1 (5 bases). From germline, CDR1 is SGHNT and CDR2 YYREEE (reference sequence). The CDR3 is 17 amino acids. Trimming pared 0 bases from V and 3 bases from J, leaving 18 bases between. This chain's CDR3 is CASSLGRRVGGEETQYF. CDR3 sequence (DNA): TGTGCCAGCAGCTTGGGTCGCAGGGTTGGTGGTGAAGAGACCCAGTACTTC.

This chain connects TRBV5-4 to TRBJ2-7; D remains ambiguous. CDR1 SGHNT and CDR2 YYREEE come from the germline V gene (reference sequence). CDR3 length: 14 amino acids. The germline V and J ends were trimmed by 0 bases and 1 base, with 8 bases remaining between them. The CDR3, as DNA: TGTGCCAGCAGCTTGGGGGTGGAGTCCTACGAGCAGTACTTC. It yields the protein CASSLGVESYEQYF.

V and J are TRBV5-4 and TRBJ1-1; D remains unclear. The CDR3 consists of 13 residues. The ends were cut back, 0 bases at V and 8 bases at J, with 11 bases in the middle. CDR1 is SGHNT and CDR2 is YYREEE in the germline V gene (reference sequence). The CDR3 DNA reads TGTGCCAGCAGCTTGGAGTTGCAGGCAGAAGCTTTCTTT. Its protein product is CASSLELQAEAFF.

The chain combines TRBV4-2 with TRBJ1-1, with D perhaps TRBD1 (5 bases). V was trimmed by 1 base and J by 1 base, leaving 7 bases between them. Germline CDR1 is LGHNA and CDR2 is YNFKEQ. The length of the CDR3 is 14 residues. The CDR3 region has the DNA TGTGCCAGCAGCCAAGGGACACGGAACACTGAAGCTTTCTTT. Translation gives CASSQGTRNTEAFF.

J is TRBJ1-1 and V is TRBV6-1; 7 nucleotides match TRBD1. CDR1 is MNHNS and CDR2 is SASEGT in the germline V gene. V trimming: 7 bases; J trimming: 4 bases; junction bases outside the gene matches: 9. The CDR3 is 14 amino acids. The CDR3 spells CASTARQGGTEAFF. The CDR3 bases are TGTGCCAGCACCGCAAGACAGGGCGGCACTGAAGCTTTCTTT.

V usage is TRBV6-1 and J usage is TRBJ2-5, with D possibly TRBD1 on 5 matching bases. This CDR3 is built from 17 residues. Trimming removed 0 bases from V and 1 base from J, with 15 bases in between. Per germline, CDR1 MNHNS and CDR2 SASEGT. As DNA, the CDR3 is TGTGCCAGCAGTGAAGCGGTAGGGGCAGCACTCCAAGAGACCCAGTACTTC. This codes for CASSEAVGAALQETQYF.

The CDR3 DNA reads as TGTGCCTGGAGAGGCCGGGACAGGGGCAATCAGCCCCAGCATTTT. This codes for CAWRGRDRGNQPQHF. This sequence joins TRBV30 and TRBJ1-5; 9 nucleotides agree with TRBD1. In germline, CDR1 is GTSNPN, CDR2 SVGIG (reference sequence). V lost 3 bases, J lost 2 bases, and 5 bases stayed unmatched. The CDR3 loop spans 15 amino acids.

The chain links TRBV6-5 to TRBJ1-2; TRBD1 aligns across 7 bases. CDR1 and CDR2 from the germline V gene are MNHEY and SVGAGI. V lost 5 bases and J lost 4; bases outside the gene matches: 7. The CDR3 loop spans 14 amino acids. As DNA, the CDR3 is TGTGCCAGCAGTGAGGACAGGATAGGCTATGGCTACACCTTC. It is translated as CASSEDRIGYGYTF.

V and J are TRBV7-3 and TRBJ2-7; 10 bases agree with TRBD1. V shed 4 bases, J shed 4 bases, and the junction held 7 bases outside the gene matches. The germline V gene encodes CDR1 SGHTA and CDR2 FQGTGA. The CDR3 loop spans 15 amino acids. The CDR3 DNA reads as TGTGCCAGCAGCTCCTGGGACAGGGGTCAATACGAGCAGTACTTC. Translation: CASSSWDRGQYEQYF.

The chain carries TRBV6-1 and TRBJ1-1; maybe TRBD1 (6 bases). This CDR3 has 14 amino acids. Per germline, CDR1 MNHNS and CDR2 SASEGT. The V gene lost 7 bases and the J gene lost 5 bases, with 17 bases spanning the gap. This CDR3 is CASKSQGIGTEAFF. CDR3 in DNA: TGTGCCAGCAAGTCTCAGGGGATCGGGACTGAAGCTTTCTTT.

The J gene is TRBJ2-7, the V gene TRBV6-1, with TRBD1 as a possible D gene (5 bases). There are 12 residues in the CDR3. The germline V gene encodes CDR1 MNHNS and CDR2 SASEGT. The germline V and J ends were trimmed by 2 bases and 7 bases, with 9 bases remaining between them. Here the CDR3 reads CASSELGREQYF. The CDR3 DNA reads as TGTGCCAGCAGTGAATTGGGGCGGGAGCAGTACTTC.